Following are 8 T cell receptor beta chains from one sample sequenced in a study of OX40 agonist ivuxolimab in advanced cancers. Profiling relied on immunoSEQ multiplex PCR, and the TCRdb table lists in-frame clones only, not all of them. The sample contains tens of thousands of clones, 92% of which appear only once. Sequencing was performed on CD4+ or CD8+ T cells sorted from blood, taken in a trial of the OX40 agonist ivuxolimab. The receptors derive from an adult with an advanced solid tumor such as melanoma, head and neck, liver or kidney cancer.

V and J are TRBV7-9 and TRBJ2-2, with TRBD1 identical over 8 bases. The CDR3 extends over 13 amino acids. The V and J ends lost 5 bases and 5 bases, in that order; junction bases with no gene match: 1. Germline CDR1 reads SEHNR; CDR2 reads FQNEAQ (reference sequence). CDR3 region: CASSRQGTGELFF. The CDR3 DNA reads TGTGCCAGCAGCCGACAGGGGACCGGGGAGCTGTTTTTT.

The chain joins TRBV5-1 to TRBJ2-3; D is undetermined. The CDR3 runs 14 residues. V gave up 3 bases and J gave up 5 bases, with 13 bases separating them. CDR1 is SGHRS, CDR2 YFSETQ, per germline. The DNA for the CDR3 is TGCGCCAGCAGCTGGTCAACACAGCGAGATACGCAGTATTTT. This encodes CASSWSTQRDTQYF.

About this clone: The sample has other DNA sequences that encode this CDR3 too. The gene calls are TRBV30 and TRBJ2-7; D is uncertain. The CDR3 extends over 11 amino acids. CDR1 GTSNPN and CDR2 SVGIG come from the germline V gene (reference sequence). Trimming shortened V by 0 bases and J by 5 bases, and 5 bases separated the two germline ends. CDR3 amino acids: CAWSVRNEQYF. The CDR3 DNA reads TGTGCCTGGAGTGTAAGGAACGAGCAGTACTTC.

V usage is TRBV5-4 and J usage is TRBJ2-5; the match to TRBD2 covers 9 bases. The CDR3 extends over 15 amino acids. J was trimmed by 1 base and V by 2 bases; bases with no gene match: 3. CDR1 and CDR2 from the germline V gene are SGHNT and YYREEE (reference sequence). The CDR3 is CASSLAGGGQETQYF. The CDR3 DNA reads TGTGCCAGCAGCTTAGCGGGGGGAGGCCAAGAGACCCAGTACTTC. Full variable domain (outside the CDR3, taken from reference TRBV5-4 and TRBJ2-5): ETGVTQSPTHLIKTRGQQVTLRCSSQSGHNTVSWYQQALGQGPQFIFQYYREEENGRGNFPPRFSGLQFPNYSSELNVNALELDDSALYLCASSLAGGGQETQYFGPGTRLLVL.

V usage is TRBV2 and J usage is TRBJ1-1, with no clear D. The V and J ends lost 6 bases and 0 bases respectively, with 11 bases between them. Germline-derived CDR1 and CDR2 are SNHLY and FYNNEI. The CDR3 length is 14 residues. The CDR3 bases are TGTGCCAGCAGAAGCAGACTAATGAACACTGAAGCTTTCTTT. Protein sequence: CASRSRLMNTEAFF.

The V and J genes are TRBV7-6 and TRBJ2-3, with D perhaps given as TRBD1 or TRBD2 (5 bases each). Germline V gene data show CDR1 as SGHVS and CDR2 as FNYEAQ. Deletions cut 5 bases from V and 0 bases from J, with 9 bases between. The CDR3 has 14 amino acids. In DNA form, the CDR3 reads TGTGCCAGCAGCCCTGGGGGAAGCACAGATACGCAGTATTTT. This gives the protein CASSPGGSTDTQYF.

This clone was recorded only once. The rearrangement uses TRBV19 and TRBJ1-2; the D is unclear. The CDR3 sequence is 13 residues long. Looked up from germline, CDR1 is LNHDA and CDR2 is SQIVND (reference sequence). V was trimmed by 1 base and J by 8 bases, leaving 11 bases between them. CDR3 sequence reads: CASSIGTSTGYTF. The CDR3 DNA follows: TGTGCCAGTAGTATAGGAACCTCAACGGGCTACACCTTC.

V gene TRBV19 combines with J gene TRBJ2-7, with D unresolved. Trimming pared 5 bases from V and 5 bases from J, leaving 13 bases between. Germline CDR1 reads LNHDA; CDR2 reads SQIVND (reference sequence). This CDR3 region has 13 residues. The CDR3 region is CASSQGSGDEQYF. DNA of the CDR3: TGTGCCAGTAGTCAAGGGTCCGGCGACGAGCAGTACTTC.